Listed below are T cell receptor beta chains from one sample, sequenced in a study of CXCR3-negative and CXCR3-positive naive CD8 T cells. TCRdb re-called the 5' RACE reads and catalogs CDR3 proteins one per entry, DNA excluded. In all, the sample yields 65,000 to 75,000 distinct CDR3 sequences. Sample: naive CXCR3- CD8+ T cells from blood. The source is a human donor in good health. Some clones in this sample may be carry-over from other donors' samples. The CDR3 runs from the conserved cysteine through the conserved F or W.

J gene	V gene	CDR3 protein
TRBJ2-1	TRBV27	CASSLSQGPYNEQFF
TRBJ2-3	TRBV9	CASSVTPGGGPGDTQYF
TRBJ1-3	TRBV12-3/TRBV12-4	CASSPPGQEVGNTIYF
TRBJ2-7	TRBV5-1	CASSLTGLIGDEQYF
TRBJ1-5	TRBV5-1	CASSFSGDSNQPQHF
TRBJ2-7	TRBV7-3	CASSPQGGPNYEQYF
TRBJ2-1	TRBV5-1	CASSLISGGAYNEQFF
TRBJ2-1	TRBV21-1	CASSKLGLGDEQFF
TRBJ2-7	TRBV7-3	CASSYSGGNEQYF
TRBJ2-7	TRBV5-6	CASSPSPLGALVDEQYF
TRBJ2-7	TRBV10-3	CAISARAVAYEQYF
TRBJ1-1	TRBV28	CASSLRDREAFF
TRBJ2-2	TRBV28	CASSLVDRNTGELFF